This TCR beta chain was retrieved from a study of CD8 T cells in Susac syndrome. The sequenced target, TCR beta, came from blood CD8+ and CD4+ T cells. The study used treatment-naive patients who had stable or active relapsing-remitting disease as multiple sclerosis controls. Random hexamers primed reverse transcription of about 0.45 to 1 ug RNA. The authors amplified TCR beta CDR3 across 54 Vbeta and 13 Jbeta using immunoSEQ multiplex PCR. TCRdb re-derived calls from the immunoSEQ multiplex PCR reads in MiXCR, one entry per CDR3 protein. Of about 300,000 distinct CDR3 sequences listed, 70% to 90% were seen once; the top ten hold under 0.2%. The CDR3 consists of 14 residues. Trimming took off 1 base at V and 5 bases at J, with 11 bases between the two ends. Germline loops: CDR1 MGHRA, CDR2 YSYEKL.

Sequences were obtained from CD8+ T cells from PBMCs. This chain joins TRBV4-1 and TRBJ2-5; possible D gene TRBD2, 5 bases. The sequence came from a human donor with multiple sclerosis. CDR3 in DNA: TGCGCCAGCAGCCAAGGTCCCTCGGGGGAGACCCAGTACTTC. Translation: CASSQGPSGETQYF.